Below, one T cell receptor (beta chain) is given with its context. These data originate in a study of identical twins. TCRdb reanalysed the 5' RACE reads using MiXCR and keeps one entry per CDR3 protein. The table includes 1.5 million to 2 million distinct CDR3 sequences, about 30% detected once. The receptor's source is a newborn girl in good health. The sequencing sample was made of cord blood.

The DNA for the CDR3 is TGCGCCAGCAGCCAAGATAACCAGGGGGCTGGCTATGGCTACACCTTC. The encoded protein is CASSQDNQGAGYGYTF. The rearrangement uses TRBV4-1 and TRBJ1-2; TRBD1 aligns across 8 bases. The CDR3 runs 16 residues. Germline CDR1 and CDR2: MGHRA and YSYEKL. V lost 0 bases, J lost 4 bases, and 7 bases stayed unmatched.